Below, 16 T cell receptor beta chains from the same sample are listed, as sequenced in a study of CD8 T cells in ankylosing spondylitis (TCRdb year 2017). General study outcomes and caveats: A TCR beta motif of several highly homologous amino acid variants appeared characteristic of blood from ankylosing spondylitis patients.

The antigens for these receptors are not known. The library was built by means of 5' RACE. The instrument was an Illumina HiSeq 2500. The public sequencing data were trimmed at Q25 with fastp and processed into clonotypes with MiXCR by TCRdb, which kept only in-frame beta chains. Rows matching on CDR3 protein sequence are summarized as one entry with the most common DNA and genes. In this sample the table shows a few hundred thousand distinct CDR3 sequences, more than 5.5% of which occur a single time. The ten largest clones represent 12% to 15% of the sample. The specimen sequenced was blood, either unsorted or a sorted T cell fraction (not recorded which). The origin of the receptors is a male donor with ankylosing spondylitis.

This clonotype was observed many times. The chain carries TRBV29-1 and TRBJ2-7; D remains unclear. This CDR3 has 13 amino acids. With 1 base removed from V and 1 base from J, the gap between germline ends came to 8 bases. The germline CDR1 and CDR2 sequences are SQVTM and ANQGSEA. CDR3 DNA: TGCAGCGTTGAAGGCCAGCAGTCCTACGAGCAGTACTTC. Protein: CSVEGQQSYEQYF.

The table lists this clonotype with many counts. The chain has TRBV27 and TRBJ1-2; D gene uncertain. V was clipped by 0 bases and J by 3 bases, with 8 bases between them. The CDR3 totals 14 residues. Per germline, CDR1 MNHEY and CDR2 SMNVEV (reference sequence). The CDR3 nucleotides are TGTGCCAGCAGTTTATCACGGACTCACTATGGCTACACCTTC. Its translation is CASSLSRTHYGYTF.

A note on this clonotype: Being one base from a much bigger clone, this may be a read error. The chain carries TRBV11-2 and TRBJ2-1; 8 bases are a match to TRBD2. The CDR3 length is 15 residues. Germline V gene lookup returns CDR1 SGHAT and CDR2 FQNNGV. V shed 1 base and J 8 bases; nucleotides not matched to a gene: 7. The CDR3 protein is CASSLAGGPFDEQFF. As DNA, the CDR3 is TGTGCCAGCAGCTTAGCGGGAGGGCCATTCGATGAGCAGTTCTTC.

This clonotype was counted ten times or more. The rearrangement links TRBV7-9 to TRBJ2-5, with TRBD2 as a possible D gene (5 bases). CDR3 size: 16 residues. From germline, CDR1 is SEHNR and CDR2 FQNEAQ (reference sequence). Trimming pared 0 bases from V and 3 bases from J, leaving 14 bases between. The CDR3 nucleotides are TGTGCCAGCAGCTTAGCGCCGGGAAACTCCGAAGAGACCCAGTACTTC. This encodes CASSLAPGNSEETQYF.

This clonotype occurred a few times. This rearrangement joins TRBV30 to TRBJ2-5, with 7 bases identical to TRBD2. This CDR3 is 13 amino acids long. CDR1 GTSNPN and CDR2 SVGIG come from the germline V gene (reference sequence). V lost 3 bases and J lost 3; bases outside the gene matches: 4. CDR3 DNA sequence: TGTGCCTGGAGGGGAGGGGTCGAAGAGACCCAGTACTTC. Translation gives CAWRGGVEETQYF. The full variable domain, with the rest looked up from reference TRBV30 and TRBJ2-5, is SQTIHQWPATLVQPVGSPLSLECTVEGTSNPNLYWYRQAAGRGLQLLFYSVGIGQISSEVPQNLSASRPQDRQFILSSKKLLLSDSGFYLCAWRGGVEETQYFGPGTRLLVL.

This clonotype was observed at least ten times. The V gene is TRBV7-2, the J gene TRBJ2-2; D unclear. V was trimmed by 4 bases and J by 2 bases, leaving 5 bases between them. The CDR3 covers 13 residues. Germline V CDR1 and CDR2: SGHTA, FQGNSA. CDR3 DNA sequence: TGTGCCAGCAGCTCCTATAACACCGGGGAGCTGTTTTTT. This codes for CASSSYNTGELFF.

This clonotype was picked up a small number of times. The V gene is TRBV18, the J gene TRBJ1-1, with D maybe TRBD1 (6 bases). CDR3 size: 15 residues. V was shortened by 2 bases and J by 2 bases, with 12 bases between the two germline ends. Germline loops: CDR1 KGHSH, CDR2 LQKENI. CDR3 region: CASSPKGRGNTEAFF. As DNA, the CDR3 is TGTGCCAGCTCACCAAAGGGCAGGGGAAACACTGAAGCTTTCTTT.

This clonotype appeared many times. The chain is built from TRBV6-1 and TRBJ2-3; D gene ambiguous. CDR1 and CDR2 (germline): MNHNS, SASEGT. CDR3 length equals 15 residues. V was shortened by 5 bases and J by 0 bases, with 12 bases between the two germline ends. CDR3 coding DNA: TGTGCCAGCAGTCCTGGTGGAGCGAGCACAGATACGCAGTATTTT. This encodes CASSPGGASTDTQYF.

This clonotype has a count of ten or more. Here the CDR3 DNA reads TGCGCCAGCAGCCAGGGGGTACGAGAAAAGGCCTACGAGCAGTACTTC. Protein product: CASSQGVREKAYEQYF. This chain connects TRBV4-3 to TRBJ2-7, with D perhaps TRBD1 or TRBD2 (5 bases each). The germline V gene has CDR1 LGHNA and CDR2 YSLEER. The CDR3 extends over 16 amino acids. Trimming removed 3 bases at V and 2 bases at J, with 17 bases between.

In its sample, this clonotype was seen many times. The chain links TRBV11-2 to TRBJ2-7; the D is unclear. V shed 2 bases and J shed 4 bases, with 9 bases lying between them. Germline CDR1 and CDR2: SGHAT and FQNNGV. The CDR3 has 13 amino acids. This chain's CDR3 is CASSLFASYEQYF. In DNA, the CDR3 is TGTGCCAGCAGCTTATTCGCGAGTTACGAGCAGTACTTC.

The sample holds many counts of this clonotype. The chain couples TRBV7-9 to TRBJ2-1; 7 bases are a match to TRBD1. The CDR3 covers 12 residues. In germline, CDR1 is SEHNR, CDR2 FQNEAQ (reference sequence). Trimming removed 2 bases from V and 11 bases from J; junction bases left unmatched: 3. The DNA for the CDR3 is TGTGCCAGCAGCTTATCACAGGGGCAGCAGTTCTTC. It is translated as CASSLSQGQQFF.

This chain joins TRBV27 and TRBJ1-6; D is uncertain. This CDR3 contains 14 residues. The germline CDR1 and CDR2 sequences are MNHEY and SMNVEV (reference sequence). The ends were cut back, 7 bases at V and 6 bases at J, with 13 bases in the middle. CDR3 residues: CASTASGANSPLHF. The DNA of the CDR3 is TGTGCCAGCACCGCATCGGGAGCTAATTCACCCCTCCACTTT.

This clonotype was seen repeatedly, ten times or more. The rearrangement links TRBV4-1 to TRBJ2-7; 9 bases line up with TRBD1. V lost 1 base to trimming and J lost 3 bases; unmatched junction nucleotides: 7. Per germline, CDR1 MGHRA and CDR2 YSYEKL. The CDR3 totals 16 residues. The CDR3 spells CASSQGRQGGIYEQYF. Written as DNA, the CDR3 is TGCGCCAGCAGCCAAGGTCGACAGGGGGGGATCTACGAGCAGTACTTC.

This clonotype showed up just a few times. The rearrangement links TRBV7-6 to TRBJ2-5, with 7 bases fitting TRBD1. With 6 bases clipped from V and 1 base from J, the junction kept 8 bases outside the gene matches. The CDR3 runs to 15 residues. Germline CDR1 SGHVS, CDR2 FNYEAQ. CDR3 DNA: TGTGCCAGCAGACGACGGGACAGCTCCCAAGAGACCCAGTACTTC. Its protein is CASRRRDSSQETQYF.

The chain links TRBV23-1 to TRBJ2-7; D is perhaps TRBD1 or TRBD2 (5 bases each). TRBV23-1 falls under the ORF class, with uncertain function. V shed 7 bases and J shed 2 bases, with 21 bases lying between them. The CDR3 consists of 16 residues. CDR3 region: CASTVGDSQGPYEQYF. CDR3 sequence (DNA): TGCGCCAGCACTGTGGGGGATTCGCAGGGCCCCTACGAGCAGTACTTC.

This chain uses TRBV18 with TRBJ2-1; 10 bases map to TRBD1. CDR3 length equals 19 residues. V lost 1 base to trimming and J lost 5 bases; unmatched junction nucleotides: 14. Germline CDR1 and CDR2: KGHSH and LQKENI. The CDR3 DNA reads as TGTGCCAGCTCACCACTGGTTGGATATAGGGGACAGGGGCACAATGAGCAGTTCTTC. Translation gives CASSPLVGYRGQGHNEQFF.